The clone carrying this T cell receptor beta chain has just a few counts. Its target is unknown. TCR beta CDR3 region amplification was performed from RNA transcripts. TCR CDR3 underwent first-round RT-PCR with the HTBI primer set. MiXCR, run by TCRdb on the multiplex PCR reads, gives a single entry per CDR3 protein. The sample has fewer than 400,000 distinct CDR3 sequences, around 15% seen once. The authors obtained PBMCs from roughly 9.7 ml of fresh peripheral blood. The entry originates in a study of T cells in Graves' hyperthyroidism and ophthalmopathy. Across the study: Staff took peripheral blood when the initial diagnosis was made, before any treatment began.

Germline V gene sequence: CDR1 LNHDA, CDR2 SQIVND (reference sequence). This CDR3 contains 19 residues. J lost 3 bases, V lost 5 bases, and 16 bases had no gene match. Findings of the study overall: The model foresaw ophthalmopathy a median around 6 months prior to onset.

This chain links TRBV19 with TRBJ2-1, with 10 bases aligning to TRBD2. The sequenced sample was blood. This TCR was sampled from a man in his fifties or sixties with Graves' ophthalmopathy. CDR3 bases: TGTGCCAGTAGTCAGAGCGGGAGGGATTGGGTTTCGGGCTACAATGAGCAGTTCTTC. It translates to CASSQSGRDWVSGYNEQFF.